Listed below are T cell receptor beta chains from one sample, sequenced in a study of cytomegalovirus exposure and HLA in healthy donors. Assay used: immunoSEQ multiplex PCR; TCRdb lists only in-frame clones, some missing. This table holds 55,000 to 70,000 clones. The sequenced sample consisted of PBMCs. These receptors originate from a female donor in good health and CMV-seropositive. The conserved cysteine and the conserved F or W are not part of the CDR3 here.

cdr3_aa: ATTTNEKLF
j_call: TRBJ1-4
v_call: TRBV2

cdr3_aa: ASSLVPAGGLGTEAF
j_call: TRBJ1-1
v_call: TRBV11-1

cdr3_aa: ASSWGGVWSTDTQY
j_call: TRBJ2-3
v_call: TRBV5-1

cdr3_aa: ASSGSPRTSAAYEQY
j_call: TRBJ2-7
v_call: TRBV5-4

cdr3_aa: ASSPSQGAWGANVLT
j_call: TRBJ2-6
v_call: TRBV28

cdr3_aa: ASSGQNLAAF
j_call: TRBJ1-1
v_call: TRBV7-9

cdr3_aa: AWSARDRGTDTRN
j_call: TRBJ2-5
v_call: TRBV30

cdr3_aa: ASSLAAGRQPQH
j_call: TRBJ1-5
v_call: TRBV5-6

cdr3_aa: ASSERAGWGYGYT
j_call: TRBJ1-2
v_call: TRBV6-1

cdr3_aa: ASSQSTVTEAF
j_call: TRBJ1-1
v_call: TRBV16

cdr3_aa: ASSDRGREPQH
j_call: TRBJ1-5
v_call: TRBV18

cdr3_aa: ASSLTVWELF
j_call: TRBJ2-2
v_call: TRBV18

cdr3_aa: ATGGRSDNEQF
j_call: TRBJ2-1
v_call: TRBV15

cdr3_aa: ASSPRPQETQY
j_call: TRBJ2-5
v_call: TRBV7-7

cdr3_aa: ASSYERGTFTDTQY
j_call: TRBJ2-3
v_call: TRBV6-5

cdr3_aa: ASSPFGTAQETQY
j_call: TRBJ2-5
v_call: TRBV18

cdr3_aa: ASSPLGGTAYGYT
j_call: TRBJ1-2
v_call: TRBV19

cdr3_aa: ASSLTVGGKGEKLF
j_call: TRBJ1-4
v_call: TRBV7-9

cdr3_aa: SFWPSGIRDTQY
j_call: TRBJ2-3
v_call: TRBV29-1

cdr3_aa: ASSITPVQPDLAGNTIY
j_call: TRBJ1-3
v_call: TRBV19

cdr3_aa: ASSRDRVSSGNTIY
j_call: TRBJ1-3
v_call: TRBV4-1

cdr3_aa: ASSGGGQGPHEQY
j_call: TRBJ2-7
v_call: TRBV6-5

cdr3_aa: ASSPRGQGTSPLH
j_call: TRBJ1-6
v_call: TRBV6-6

cdr3_aa: ASSLGPLRGEQY
j_call: TRBJ2-7
v_call: TRBV28

cdr3_aa: ASSVAPANSGNTIY
j_call: TRBJ1-3
v_call: TRBV9

cdr3_aa: ASALEGTGAEGYEQY
j_call: .
v_call: TRBV7-9

cdr3_aa: ASSFGQPGQGSGYT
j_call: TRBJ1-2
v_call: TRBV7-2

cdr3_aa: ASSLSGEQQPQH
j_call: TRBJ1-5
v_call: TRBV28

cdr3_aa: ASSVGTGFIETQY
j_call: TRBJ2-5
v_call: TRBV9

cdr3_aa: ASSQERGSYEQY
j_call: TRBJ2-7
v_call: TRBV4-1

cdr3_aa: AISERGEGNQPQH
j_call: TRBJ1-5
v_call: TRBV10-3